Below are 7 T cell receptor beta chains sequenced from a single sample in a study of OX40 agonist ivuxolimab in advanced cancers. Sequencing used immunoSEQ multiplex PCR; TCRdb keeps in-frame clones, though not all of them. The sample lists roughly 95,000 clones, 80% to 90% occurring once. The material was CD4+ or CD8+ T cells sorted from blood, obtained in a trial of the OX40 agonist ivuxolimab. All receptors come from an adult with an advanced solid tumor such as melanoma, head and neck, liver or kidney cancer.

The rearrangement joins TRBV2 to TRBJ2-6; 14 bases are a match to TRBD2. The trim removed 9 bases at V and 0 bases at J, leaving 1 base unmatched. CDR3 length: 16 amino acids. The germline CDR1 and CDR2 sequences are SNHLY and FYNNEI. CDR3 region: CARTSGRDSGANVLTF. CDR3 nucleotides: TGTGCCAGGACTAGCGGGAGGGACTCTGGGGCCAACGTCCTGACTTTC.

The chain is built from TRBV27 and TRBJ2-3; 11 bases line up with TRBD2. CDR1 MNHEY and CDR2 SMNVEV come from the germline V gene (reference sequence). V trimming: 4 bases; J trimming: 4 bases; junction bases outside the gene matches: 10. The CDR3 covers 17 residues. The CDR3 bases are TGTGCCAGCAGTTACTCCGGGCTAGCGGGAGGAGCAGATACGCAGTATTTT. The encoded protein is CASSYSGLAGGADTQYF.

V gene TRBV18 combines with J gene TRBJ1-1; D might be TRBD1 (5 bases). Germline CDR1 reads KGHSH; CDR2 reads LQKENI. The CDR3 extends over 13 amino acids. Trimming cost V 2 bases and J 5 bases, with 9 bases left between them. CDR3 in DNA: TGTGCCAGCTCACCAGGGGAGGGGACTGAAGCTTTCTTT. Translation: CASSPGEGTEAFF.

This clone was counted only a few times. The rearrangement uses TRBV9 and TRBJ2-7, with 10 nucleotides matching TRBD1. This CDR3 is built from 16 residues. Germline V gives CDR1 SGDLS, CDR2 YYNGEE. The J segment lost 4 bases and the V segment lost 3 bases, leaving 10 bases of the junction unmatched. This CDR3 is CASSGGQGVGLYEQYF. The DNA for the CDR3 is TGTGCCAGCAGCGGCGGACAGGGGGTTGGTTTGTACGAGCAGTACTTC.

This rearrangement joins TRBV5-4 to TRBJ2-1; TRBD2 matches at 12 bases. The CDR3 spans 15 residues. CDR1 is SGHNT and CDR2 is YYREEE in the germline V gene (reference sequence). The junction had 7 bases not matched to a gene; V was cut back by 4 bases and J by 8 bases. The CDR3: CASSVPSGRADEQFF. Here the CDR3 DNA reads TGTGCCAGCAGCGTGCCTAGCGGGAGGGCGGATGAGCAGTTCTTC.

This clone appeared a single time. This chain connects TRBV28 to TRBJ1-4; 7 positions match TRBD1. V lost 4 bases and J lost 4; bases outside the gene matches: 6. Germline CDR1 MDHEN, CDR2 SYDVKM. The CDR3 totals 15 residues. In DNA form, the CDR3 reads TGTGCCAGCAGTTCCATGGACAGGTTTAATGAAAAACTGTTTTTT. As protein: CASSSMDRFNEKLFF.

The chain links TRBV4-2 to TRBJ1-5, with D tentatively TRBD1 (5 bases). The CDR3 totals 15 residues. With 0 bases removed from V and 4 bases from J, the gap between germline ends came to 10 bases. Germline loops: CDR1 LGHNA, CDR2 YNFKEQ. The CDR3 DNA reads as TGTGCCAGCAGCCAAGAAGGGACGGGAAATCAGCCCCAGCATTTT. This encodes CASSQEGTGNQPQHF.